These 6 T cell receptor beta chains were all obtained from the same sample, sequenced in a study of T-cell reconstitution after alpha-beta-depleted transplantation in children. As it was prepared, the TCRbeta library received unique molecular identifiers. TCRdb re-derived calls from the PCR reads in MiXCR, one entry per CDR3 protein. In the table there are about 580,000 distinct CDR3 sequences, 23% of which are singletons. The source was PBMCs, mostly from graft donor cells, collected 360 days after TCRalphabeta/CD19-depleted stem cell transplant. The receptor set was obtained from a boy under two years old who had a stem cell transplant for acute myeloid leukemia, so the T cells may come from the graft donor.

A single count supports this clonotype. J is TRBJ1-2 and V is TRBV2, with 11 positions matching TRBD1. This CDR3 is 15 amino acids long. The germline CDR1 and CDR2 sequences are SNHLY and FYNNEI. V was pared by 5 bases and J by 8 bases, with 10 bases of the junction left unmatched. CDR3 in DNA: TGTGCCAGCAGTCGCCAGGGACAGGGGGTAGAGGGCTACACCTTC. It specifies CASSRQGQGVEGYTF.

This clonotype was observed a few times. The J gene is TRBJ2-6, the V gene TRBV7-6, with D possibly being TRBD2 (6 bases). Germline values: CDR1 SGHVS, CDR2 FNYEAQ. V was trimmed by 1 base and J by 1 base, leaving 11 bases between them. The CDR3 covers 17 residues. In nucleotides, the CDR3 is TGTGCCAGCAGCTTAGAAGAGGGGAGGTCTGGGGCCAACGTCCTGACTTTC. Translating gives CASSLEEGRSGANVLTF.

This clonotype has a handful of counts. Written as DNA, the CDR3 is TGCAGTGGAGGACAGGGAACAGATACGCAGTATTTT. The encoded protein is CSGGQGTDTQYF. V and J are TRBV20-1 and TRBJ2-3; 8 bases map to TRBD1. This CDR3 spans 12 amino acids. Germline loops: CDR1 DFQATT, CDR2 SNEGSKA (reference sequence). Trimming at V came to 7 bases and at J to 3 bases, leaving 3 bases not matched to a gene.

This clonotype was counted between two and nine times. The J gene is TRBJ2-5, the V gene TRBV20-1; 10 bases fit TRBD2. The CDR3 covers 14 residues. Germline CDR1 is DFQATT and CDR2 is SNEGSKA (reference sequence). V dropped 4 bases and J dropped 5; count of bases not matched to a gene: 7. The CDR3 sequence: CSAILAGGRETQYF. For the CDR3, the DNA is TGCAGTGCTATTTTAGCGGGGGGCCGGGAGACCCAGTACTTC.

This clonotype was counted between two and nine times. The chain uses TRBV29-1 and TRBJ2-1; D perhaps matches TRBD1 (6 bases). V was cut by 4 bases and J by 0 bases, with 16 bases left in between. Germline V gene sequence: CDR1 SQVTM, CDR2 ANQGSEA. The CDR3 consists of 16 residues. DNA for the CDR3: TGCAGCGTTGTATTGGGGGCCTATCGCTCCTACAATGAGCAGTTCTTC. Protein sequence: CSVVLGAYRSYNEQFF.

This rearrangement joins TRBV12-3 or TRBV12-4 to TRBJ2-1, with 8 bases lining up with TRBD2. This CDR3 has 14 residues. V trimming: 10 bases; J trimming: 6 bases; junction bases outside the gene matches: 11. This chain's CDR3 is CAIDPGGGFNEQFF. In nucleotides, the CDR3 is TGTGCCATCGACCCCGGGGGGGGATTCAATGAGCAGTTCTTC.